This T cell receptor (beta chain) was sequenced for a study of neurological immune-mediated disorders. Where libraries were unsorted, they were derived from 2 million PBMCs stored at -80 degrees C. Germline CDR1 reads SGDLS; CDR2 reads YYNGEE. Trimming shortened V by 4 bases and J by 0 bases, and 13 bases separated the two germline ends. The CDR3 has 15 residues. This clonotype was counted ten times or more. The method for making cDNA was 5'RACE, and it used 10-nucleotide random UMIs. TCRdb reprocessed the 5' RACE reads via MiXCR and lists one record per CDR3 protein. The sample holds tens of thousands of distinct CDR3 sequences, more than 3% seen once.

The gene calls are TRBV9 and TRBJ1-1; perhaps TRBD1 as D (6 bases). This receptor was obtained from a man aged 25-45 years with multiple sclerosis. Sequences were obtained from PBMCs. The CDR3 nucleotides read TGTGCCAGCAGCCCGGGGGCCGGGATGAACACTGAAGCTTTCTTT. Translation: CASSPGAGMNTEAFF.